This is a list of T cell receptor beta chains from one sample in a study of blood T cell repertoires in COVID-19. TCRdb keeps only in-frame clones here, not all; method: immunoSEQ multiplex PCR. The sample has just under 65,000 clones, nearly 85% seen once. The sequencing input was peripheral blood. The receptors here all came from a human donor in a cohort sampled during active COVID-19. The CDR3 runs from the conserved cysteine through the conserved F or W. The order of the fields is D gene, J gene, V gene, clone size, CDR3 protein, CDR3 DNA. A D gene is named only where the DNA matches it firmly. Size tells how often a clone was seen (once, few, many) or the class of an expanded clone, and some rows leave it out.

D gene: TRBD1
J gene: TRBJ1-2
V gene: TRBV18
clone size: -
CDR3 protein: CASSPWRDRDLNYGYTF
CDR3 DNA: TGTGCCAGCTCACCATGGAGGGACAGGGACTTAAACTATGGCTACACCTTC

D gene: -
J gene: TRBJ1-6
V gene: TRBV6-2/TRBV6-3
clone size: -
CDR3 protein: CASSFLPGDNSPLHF
CDR3 DNA: TGTGCCAGCAGTTTCCTCCCCGGGGATAATTCACCCCTCCACTTT

D gene: TRBD2
J gene: TRBJ2-1
V gene: TRBV4-1
clone size: medium-sized
CDR3 protein: CASSWLAGVYNEQFF
CDR3 DNA: TGCGCCAGCAGCTGGCTAGCGGGGGTTTATAATGAGCAGTTCTTC

D gene: -
J gene: TRBJ1-6
V gene: TRBV27
clone size: -
CDR3 protein: CASSLEAGNSPLHF
CDR3 DNA: TGTGCCAGCAGTTTAGAGGCGGGAAATTCACCCCTCCACTTT

D gene: -
J gene: TRBJ2-7
V gene: TRBV19
clone size: -
CDR3 protein: CASSSFYSSYEQYF
CDR3 DNA: TGTGCCAGTAGTAGCTTTTACAGCTCCTACGAGCAGTACTTC

D gene: -
J gene: TRBJ1-3
V gene: TRBV6-1
clone size: once
CDR3 protein: CASSEGIVGGRSGNTIYF
CDR3 DNA: TGTGCCAGCAGTGAAGGCATCGTGGGGGGGCGCTCTGGAAACACCATATATTTT

D gene: TRBD2
J gene: TRBJ2-3
V gene: TRBV5-1
clone size: -
CDR3 protein: CASSLASGGRISSTDTQYF
CDR3 DNA: TGCGCCAGCAGCCTTGCTAGCGGGGGCCGGATATCTAGCACAGATACGCAGTATTTT

D gene: TRBD1
J gene: TRBJ1-1
V gene: TRBV18
clone size: -
CDR3 protein: CASSGWTGMNTEAFF
CDR3 DNA: TGTGCCAGCTCAGGATGGACAGGTATGAACACTGAAGCTTTCTTT

D gene: -
J gene: TRBJ1-1
V gene: TRBV30
clone size: few
CDR3 protein: CAWARTAAGAFF
CDR3 DNA: TGTGCCTGGGCAAGGACAGCGGCTGGAGCTTTCTTT

D gene: -
J gene: TRBJ1-2
V gene: TRBV3-1/TRBV3-2
clone size: -
CDR3 protein: CASSGPLNYGYTF
CDR3 DNA: TGTGCCAGCAGCGGCCCATTGAACTATGGCTACACCTTC

D gene: TRBD1
J gene: TRBJ1-2
V gene: TRBV30
clone size: -
CDR3 protein: CAFRTGGARGYTF
CDR3 DNA: TGTGCCTTCAGGACAGGGGGCGCCCGGGGCTACACCTTC

D gene: -
J gene: TRBJ2-5
V gene: TRBV11-3
clone size: -
CDR3 protein: CASSLVASKETQYF
CDR3 DNA: TGTGCCAGCAGCTTAGTCGCCAGTAAAGAGACCCAGTACTTC

D gene: -
J gene: TRBJ1-6
V gene: TRBV9
clone size: -
CDR3 protein: CASSSGDGYNSPLHF
CDR3 DNA: TGTGCCAGCAGCTCAGGGGACGGATATAATTCACCCCTCCACTTT

D gene: TRBD1
J gene: TRBJ2-7
V gene: TRBV5-5
clone size: -
CDR3 protein: CASSLAGQGTYEQYF
CDR3 DNA: TGTGCCAGCAGCTTGGCAGGACAGGGGACTTACGAGCAGTACTTC

D gene: -
J gene: TRBJ2-1
V gene: TRBV3-1/TRBV3-2
clone size: -
CDR3 protein: CASSQRAGYWVF
CDR3 DNA: TGTGCCAGCAGCCAAAGGGCGGGGTATTGGGTCTTC

D gene: TRBD1
J gene: TRBJ1-2
V gene: TRBV2
clone size: -
CDR3 protein: CASRTTGGEGGYTF
CDR3 DNA: TGTGCCAGCAGAACAACAGGGGGCGAGGGAGGCTACACCTTC

D gene: -
J gene: TRBJ2-5
V gene: TRBV7-2
clone size: -
CDR3 protein: CASSLTPAGGQETQYF
CDR3 DNA: TGTGCCAGCAGCTTAACCCCGGCCGGCGGCCAAGAGACCCAGTACTTC

D gene: -
J gene: TRBJ2-1
V gene: TRBV5-6
clone size: -
CDR3 protein: CASSLGTGSDSYNEQFF
CDR3 DNA: TGTGCCAGCAGCTTAGGAACAGGGTCGGATTCCTACAATGAGCAGTTCTTC

D gene: -
J gene: TRBJ2-3
V gene: TRBV19
clone size: -
CDR3 protein: CASSSKIGTGYRDTQYF
CDR3 DNA: TGTGCCAGTAGTAGTAAGATTGGTACGGGGTATCGAGATACGCAGTATTTT

D gene: -
J gene: TRBJ2-7
V gene: TRBV4-2
clone size: medium-sized
CDR3 protein: CASSQEFASFGYEQYF
CDR3 DNA: TGTGCCAGCAGCCAAGAGTTCGCTAGCTTTGGTTACGAGCAGTACTTC

D gene: TRBD2
J gene: TRBJ2-5
V gene: TRBV5-1
clone size: -
CDR3 protein: CASSLSLNGGQETQYF
CDR3 DNA: TGCGCCAGCAGCTTGTCCCTTAACGGGGGGCAAGAGACCCAGTACTTC

D gene: -
J gene: TRBJ1-2
V gene: TRBV6-6
clone size: -
CDR3 protein: CASRREGYGYTF
CDR3 DNA: TGTGCCAGCAGGAGGGAGGGCTATGGCTACACCTTC